This TCR beta chain is from a study of immune evolution from preneoplasia to lung adenocarcinoma. Study-wide results and limits: Normal lung had the highest top T cell clone frequencies.

CDR1 and CDR2 (germline): GTSNPN, SVGIG (reference sequence). The CDR3 totals 14 residues. TCRdb's copy holds only in-frame clones and misses some; the assay was immunoSEQ multiplex PCR. This table has several thousand clones, 78% appearing once. Two lung cancer pathologists independently confirmed each histologic diagnosis. Of note for this clone: The antigen remains unidentified.

The gene calls are TRBV30 and TRBJ1-2; possible D gene TRBD1, 5 bases. The receptor was derived from a person aged 65 to 79 with lung adenocarcinoma. The material sequenced was FFPE adjacent normal lung tissue. CDR3 loop: CAHRHWGRGDGYTF. DNA for the CDR3: TGTGCTCACCGACATTGGGGCAGAGGGGATGGCTACACCTTC. The full variable domain, its missing parts supplied by reference TRBV30 and TRBJ1-2, is SQTIHQWPATLVQPVGSPLSLECTVEGTSNPNLYWYRQAAGRGLQLLFYSVGIGQISSEVPQNLSASRPQDRQFILSSKKLLLSDSGFYLCAHRHWGRGDGYTFGSGTRLTVV.